This T cell receptor beta chain was recovered during a study of cytomegalovirus exposure and HLA in healthy donors. As for the study in general: A later analysis reported the same platform for the 100 to 150 validation repertoires and the 666 first-cohort repertoires.

Sequencing used immunoSEQ multiplex PCR; TCRdb keeps in-frame clones, though not all of them. In the table there are 90,000 to 130,000 clones, approximately 85% of which are singletons. Study-wide results and caveats: Most TCR sequences were uncommon, yet certain public TCRs appeared in many donors.

Points on this clone: The antigen is undetermined.

Germline CDR1 SGHRS, CDR2 YFSETQ. This CDR3 region has 11 residues. Trimming shortened V by 6 bases and J by 2 bases, and 6 bases separated the two germline ends. This TCR came from a woman aged 18 to 35 in good health and CMV-seronegative. Sequencing used PBMCs. The chain recombines TRBV5-1 with TRBJ2-7; D is unresolved. In DNA form, the CDR3 reads TGCGCCAGCAAAACAGCCTACGAGCAGTACTTC. It translates to CASKTAYEQYF. The full variable domain, rest sourced from reference TRBV5-1 and TRBJ2-7, is KAGVTQTPRYLIKTRGQQVTLSCSPISGHRSVSWYQQTPGQGLQFLFEYFSETQRNKGNFPGRFSGRQFSNSRSEMNVSTLELGDSALYLCASKTAYEQYFGPGTRLTVT.